A few counts support the clone carrying this T cell receptor (beta chain). Its antigen is not known. This specimen belongs to a study of CD8 T cells in ankylosing spondylitis. Study results and limitations: Among TCR beta sequences, a motif of eight or nine highly homologous variants appeared characteristic of ankylosing spondylitis blood.

Germline CDR1 is KGHDR and CDR2 is SFDVKD. After removal of 9 bases from V and 0 bases from J, the junction contained 3 bases not matched to a gene. The CDR3 runs 14 residues. TCRdb processed the 5' RACE reads anew with MiXCR; each CDR3 protein has one entry. The table records around 91,000 distinct CDR3 sequences, about 9% of them present only once. Sequencing used blood, either unsorted or a sorted T cell fraction (not recorded which). The receptor was isolated from a male donor with ankylosing spondylitis. This rearrangement joins TRBV24-1 to TRBJ2-2; 7 bases fit TRBD1. CDR3: CATEGTANTGELFF. The CDR3, as DNA: TGTGCCACCGAAGGGACAGCGAACACCGGGGAGCTGTTTTTT.